The 21 T cell receptor beta chains below come from one sample, sequenced in a study of blood T cell repertoires in COVID-19. Here immunoSEQ multiplex PCR was the method, and the copy in TCRdb shows in-frame clones only, minus some. The sample includes 200,000 to 300,000 clones, roughly 86% of them seen just once. The material sequenced was PBMCs or T cells enriched from blood (not recorded which). Receptor source: a woman in her twenties or thirties with acute COVID-19.

The V and J genes are TRBV24-1 and TRBJ2-2; D is perhaps TRBD2 (6 bases). CDR3 size: 14 residues. Trimming stripped 2 bases from V and 3 bases from J, with 6 bases between. Germline CDR1 and CDR2: KGHDR and SFDVKD. The CDR3 loop is CATSDSSDTGELFF. CDR3 bases: TGTGCCACCAGTGATTCTAGCGACACCGGGGAGCTGTTTTTT.

The CDR3 bases are TGTGCCAGTACCGCAGGGGACAGCTTATATCAGCCCCAGCATTTT. As protein: CASTAGDSLYQPQHF. The V call is TRBV19, the J call TRBJ1-5; 7 bases line up with TRBD1. The CDR3 covers 15 residues. V lost 7 bases, J lost 5 bases, and 11 bases stayed unmatched. Germline CDR1 and CDR2: LNHDA and SQIVND (reference sequence).

V usage is TRBV3-1 (or the pseudogene TRBV3-2) and J usage is TRBJ1-5; D gene uncertain. From germline, CDR1 is LGHDT and CDR2 YNNKEL (reference sequence). Trimming removed 3 bases from V and 6 bases from J, with 18 bases in between. This CDR3 has 16 residues. CDR3 loop: CASSQNPQSSGQPQHF. CDR3 coding DNA: TGTGCCAGCAGCCAGAACCCCCAAAGCTCCGGTCAGCCCCAGCATTTT.

The sample holds a few counts of this clone. In DNA form, the CDR3 reads TGTGCCAGCAAACCGACCGGGAGGTCGAGAAGCAATGAGCAGTTCTTC. Translated, it gives CASKPTGRSRSNEQFF. This chain connects TRBV5-5 to TRBJ2-1, with 7 bases lining up with TRBD2. V dropped 6 bases and J dropped 6; count of bases not matched to a gene: 15. This CDR3 comprises 16 residues. CDR1 and CDR2 (germline): SGHKS, YYEKEE (reference sequence).

The genes are TRBV28 and TRBJ1-2; the D gene is possibly TRBD1 (6 bases). The CDR3 sequence is 13 residues long. V lost 2 bases, J lost 4 bases, and 8 bases lay in between. From germline, CDR1 is MDHEN and CDR2 SYDVKM. CDR3 loop: CASSLAGAYGYTF. The CDR3 bases are TGTGCCAGCAGTTTAGCAGGGGCCTATGGCTACACCTTC.

V is TRBV10-3 and J is TRBJ1-1; D perhaps matches TRBD1 (5 bases). V lost 6 bases to trimming and J lost 5 bases, with 16 bases between them. Germline-derived CDR1 and CDR2 are ENHRY and SYGVKD. The CDR3 is 14 residues long. CDR3 DNA: TGTGCCATCAGACTCGACAGTACGGATACTGAAGCTTTCTTT. Its protein is CAIRLDSTDTEAFF.

The J gene is TRBJ2-3, the V gene TRBV5-4; D is uncertain. Trimming shortened V by 1 base and J by 3 bases, and 6 bases separated the two germline ends. Germline CDR1 is SGHNT and CDR2 is YYREEE (reference sequence). The CDR3 sequence is 13 residues long. CDR3 nucleotides: TGTGCCAGCAGCTTGTCCGGGACAGATACGCAGTATTTT. Residues: CASSLSGTDTQYF.

This chain connects TRBV19 to TRBJ1-5; 8 bases are shared with TRBD1. The CDR3 totals 17 residues. The germline V gene has CDR1 LNHDA and CDR2 SQIVND (reference sequence). After removal of 0 bases from V and 11 bases from J, the junction contained 15 bases not matched to a gene. The chain's CDR3 is CASSIDSTGAAREAQHF. DNA of the CDR3: TGTGCCAGTAGTATAGATTCGACAGGGGCGGCCCGAGAGGCCCAGCATTTT.

This sequence joins TRBV9 and TRBJ1-4; D is perhaps TRBD1 (5 bases). The CDR3 runs 15 residues. Germline V gene data show CDR1 as SGDLS and CDR2 as YYNGEE. Trimming shortened V by 3 bases and J by 4 bases, and 13 bases separated the two germline ends. Written as DNA, the CDR3 is TGTGCCAGCAGCGAGGGGACGGGAGGTAATGAAAAACTGTTTTTT. It codes for CASSEGTGGNEKLFF.

This clone occurred once. The chain has TRBV24-1 and TRBJ2-2; 7 positions match TRBD2. Germline assignment: CDR1 KGHDR and CDR2 SFDVKD. The V and J ends lost 3 bases and 1 base, in that order; junction bases with no gene match: 4. The CDR3 runs 16 residues. The CDR3 DNA sequence: TGTGCCACCAGTGATCACAAGCGGGGGAACACCGGGGAGCTGTTTTTT. As protein: CATSDHKRGNTGELFF.

The genes are TRBV10-1 and TRBJ1-1, with D hard to call. The CDR3 length is 13 residues. Per the germline V gene, CDR1 is WNHNN and CDR2 is SYGVQD (reference sequence). The V gene lost 1 base and the J gene lost 8 bases, with 11 bases spanning the gap. This CDR3 is CASSELRGGEAFF. The CDR3, as DNA: TGCGCCAGCAGTGAGTTGCGGGGAGGCGAAGCTTTCTTT.

The chain has TRBV7-9 and TRBJ2-7; possible D gene TRBD1, 6 bases. The V gene's germline CDR1 is SEHNR and CDR2 FQNEAQ (reference sequence). V was pared by 3 bases and J by 5 bases, with 8 bases between. This CDR3 contains 12 residues. In DNA, the CDR3 is TGTGCCAGCAGCTTCTCAGGGGACGAGCAGTACTTC. Its translation: CASSFSGDEQYF.

This clone was seen once. The chain combines TRBV19 with TRBJ2-1; 11 bases agree with TRBD1. Germline V gene lookup returns CDR1 LNHDA and CDR2 SQIVND (reference sequence). The CDR3 extends over 17 amino acids. With 3 bases clipped from V and 3 bases from J, the junction kept 7 bases outside the gene matches. CDR3 region: CASSIIRGTGGYNEQFF. In DNA, the CDR3 is TGTGCCAGTAGTATTATCAGAGGGACAGGGGGCTACAATGAGCAGTTCTTC.

The chain employs TRBV5-4 and TRBJ1-5; no definite D call. CDR1 is SGHNT, CDR2 YYREEE, per germline (reference sequence). This CDR3 spans 12 amino acids. V was trimmed by 1 base and J by 6 bases, leaving 5 bases between them. The CDR3 region has the DNA TGTGCCAGCAGCTTGATCGGTCAGCCCCAGCATTTT. Its protein product is CASSLIGQPQHF.

The chain's CDR3 is CASSQVGRGSNTGELFF. The DNA for the CDR3 is TGTGCCAGCAGCCAAGTGGGCAGGGGATCGAACACCGGGGAGCTGTTTTTT. The V call is TRBV3-1 (or the pseudogene TRBV3-2), the J call TRBJ2-2, with D tentatively TRBD1 (6 bases). The CDR3 is 17 residues long. CDR1 is LGHDT, CDR2 YNNKEL, per germline (reference sequence). The V gene lost 1 base and the J gene lost 0 bases, with 12 bases spanning the gap.

This clone has more than one count but fewer than ten. The chain combines TRBV30 with TRBJ1-2; 11 positions match TRBD1. Germline V CDR1 and CDR2: GTSNPN, SVGIG (reference sequence). With 8 bases clipped from V and 3 bases from J, the junction kept 5 bases outside the gene matches. The CDR3 length is 13 residues. The CDR3 DNA reads TGTGCCCGGGACAGGGGGGGAGACTATGGCTACACCTTC. Translated, it gives CARDRGGDYGYTF.

The chain is built from TRBV12-3 or TRBV12-4 and TRBJ1-1; D remains ambiguous. There are 12 residues in the CDR3. V gave up 3 bases and J gave up 10 bases, with 12 bases separating them. The CDR3 DNA is TGTGCCAGCAGTTTTACGTCGTTGGCAGCTTTCTTT. Translating gives CASSFTSLAAFF.

The chain has TRBV6-5 and TRBJ2-1; the D gene is possibly TRBD2 (6 bases). The V end was cut by 7 bases, the J end by 10 bases, with 11 bases between. The CDR3 spans 11 residues. Germline V gene sequence: CDR1 MNHEY, CDR2 SVGAGI. The CDR3 region is CASNRAGEQFF. The CDR3 nucleotides read TGTGCCAGCAACCGAGCGGGCGAGCAGTTCTTC.

The chain uses TRBV30 and TRBJ1-3; D might be TRBD1 (5 bases). V shed 0 bases and J shed 0 bases, with 15 bases lying between them. CDR1 and CDR2 (germline): GTSNPN, SVGIG (reference sequence). The CDR3 runs 17 residues. The DNA of the CDR3 is TGTGCCTGGAGTGTAGGGACTAACCCACTCTCTGGAAACACCATATATTTT. This sequence encodes CAWSVGTNPLSGNTIYF.

V is TRBV27 and J is TRBJ1-5; 9 bases fit TRBD1. The CDR3 runs 16 residues. Germline V gene sequence: CDR1 MNHEY, CDR2 SMNVEV (reference sequence). J gave up 6 bases and V 2 bases, and 8 bases lay outside the gene matches. CDR3 DNA sequence: TGTGCCAGCAGTTTAGGAGGACAGGGGATTGTTCAGCCCCAGCATTTT. It codes for CASSLGGQGIVQPQHF.

As for this clone: Germline is not matched at one junction end, which may reflect a read error. The chain has TRBV7-6 and TRBJ1-2; the D gene is possibly TRBD1 (6 bases). CDR1 and CDR2 (germline): SGHVS, FNYEAQ. This CDR3 spans 12 amino acids. The CDR3 DNA follows: TGTGCCAGCAGCATTCCACAGGGAGAGGCCAGCTTC. Protein sequence: CASSIPQGEASF.